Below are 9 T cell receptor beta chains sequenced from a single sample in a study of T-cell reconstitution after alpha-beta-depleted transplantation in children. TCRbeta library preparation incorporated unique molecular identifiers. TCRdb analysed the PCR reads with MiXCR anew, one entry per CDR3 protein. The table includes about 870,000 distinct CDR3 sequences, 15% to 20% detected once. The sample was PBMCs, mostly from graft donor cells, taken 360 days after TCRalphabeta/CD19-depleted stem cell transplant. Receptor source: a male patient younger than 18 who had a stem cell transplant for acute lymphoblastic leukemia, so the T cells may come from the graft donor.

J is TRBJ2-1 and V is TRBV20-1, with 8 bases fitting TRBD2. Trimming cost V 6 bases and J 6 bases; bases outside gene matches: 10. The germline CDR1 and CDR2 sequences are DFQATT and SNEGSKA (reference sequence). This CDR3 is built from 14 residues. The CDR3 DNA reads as TGCAGTGCCCCCGGGGGGGCGGGGGGCAATGAGCAGTTCTTC. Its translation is CSAPGGAGGNEQFF.

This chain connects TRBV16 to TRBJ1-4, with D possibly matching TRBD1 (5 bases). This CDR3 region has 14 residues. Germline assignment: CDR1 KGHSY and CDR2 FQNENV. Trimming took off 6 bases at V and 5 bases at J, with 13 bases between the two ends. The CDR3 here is CASSTGRQNEKLFF. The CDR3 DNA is TGTGCCAGCAGTACGGGACGGCAAAATGAAAAACTGTTTTTT.

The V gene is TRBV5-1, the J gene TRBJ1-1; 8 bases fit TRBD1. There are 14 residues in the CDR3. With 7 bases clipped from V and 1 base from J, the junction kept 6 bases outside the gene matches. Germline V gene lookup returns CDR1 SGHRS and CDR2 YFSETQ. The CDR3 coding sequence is TGCGCCAGCCTACTGGGGACAGGGAACACTGAAGCTTTCTTT. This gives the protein CASLLGTGNTEAFF.

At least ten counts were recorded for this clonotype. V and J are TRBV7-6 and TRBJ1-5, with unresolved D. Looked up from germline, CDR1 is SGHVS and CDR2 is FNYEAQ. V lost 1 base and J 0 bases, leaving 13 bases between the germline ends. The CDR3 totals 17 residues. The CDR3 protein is CASSLGDGVHSNQPQHF. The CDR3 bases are TGTGCCAGCAGCTTAGGGGATGGAGTTCATAGCAATCAGCCCCAGCATTTT. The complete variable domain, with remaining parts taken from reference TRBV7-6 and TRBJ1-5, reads GAGVSQSPRYKVTKRGQDVALRCDPISGHVSLYWYRQALGQGPEFLTYFNYEAQQDKSGLPNDRFSAERPEGSISTLTIQRTEQRDSAMYRCASSLGDGVHSNQPQHFGDGTRLSIL.

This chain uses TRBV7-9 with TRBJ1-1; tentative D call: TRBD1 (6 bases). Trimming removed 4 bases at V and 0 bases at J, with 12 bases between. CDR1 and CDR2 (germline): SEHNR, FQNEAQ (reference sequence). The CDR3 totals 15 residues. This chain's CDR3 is CASSYEGGLNTEAFF. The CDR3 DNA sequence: TGTGCCAGCAGCTACGAGGGGGGCCTGAACACTGAAGCTTTCTTT.

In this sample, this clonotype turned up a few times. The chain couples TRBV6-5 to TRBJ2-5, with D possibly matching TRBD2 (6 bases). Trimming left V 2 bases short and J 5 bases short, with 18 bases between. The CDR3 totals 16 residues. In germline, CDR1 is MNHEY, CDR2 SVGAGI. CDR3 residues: CASSYGETAAGETQYF. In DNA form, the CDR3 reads TGTGCCAGCAGTTACGGAGAGACGGCGGCGGGGGAGACCCAGTACTTC.

In DNA, the CDR3 is TGTGCCAGCAGCCCTATCCTAGCGGGAGGATACGAGCAGTACTTC. Protein sequence: CASSPILAGGYEQYF. This chain links TRBV5-6 with TRBJ2-7; 11 nucleotides line up with TRBD2. Germline V lookup: CDR1 SGHDT, CDR2 YYEEEE. CDR3 length: 15 residues. V lost 4 bases to trimming and J lost 4 bases; unmatched junction nucleotides: 7.

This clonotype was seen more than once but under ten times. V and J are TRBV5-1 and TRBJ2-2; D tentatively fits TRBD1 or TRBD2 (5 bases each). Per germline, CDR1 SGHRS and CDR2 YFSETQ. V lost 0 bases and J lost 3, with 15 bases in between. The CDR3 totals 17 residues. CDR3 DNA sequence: TGCGCCAGCAGCTTGGCGGGGCTCCCCACGGACACCGGGGAGCTGTTTTTT. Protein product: CASSLAGLPTDTGELFF.

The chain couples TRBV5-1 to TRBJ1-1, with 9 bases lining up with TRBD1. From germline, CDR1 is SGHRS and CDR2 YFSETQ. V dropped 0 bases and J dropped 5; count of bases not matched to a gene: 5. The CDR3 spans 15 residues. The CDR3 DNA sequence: TGCGCCAGCAGCTTGGGGGGACAGGGTTTTACTGAAGCTTTCTTT. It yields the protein CASSLGGQGFTEAFF.